Given below is one TCR beta chain in context. Its antigen is not known. cDNA came from about 0.5 to 1 ug RNA primed by random hexamers. Amplification of TCR beta CDR3 by immunoSEQ multiplex PCR spanned 54 Vbeta and 13 Jbeta. TCRdb re-called the immunoSEQ multiplex PCR reads with MiXCR, one entry per CDR3 protein. This table holds 180,000 or so distinct CDR3 sequences, over 85% found once. V dropped 3 bases and J dropped 6 bases, with 16 bases sitting between them. Per germline, CDR1 SGDLS and CDR2 YYNGEE. The CDR3 loop spans 15 amino acids. This entry comes from a study of CD8 T cells in Susac syndrome. Whole-study results and caveats: As acknowledged by the study, its TCR sequencing and HLA analysis included a relatively small number of individuals.

Sequencing of TCR beta drew on CD8+ and CD4+ T cells from blood. Healthy donors acted as controls, with matching for age and sex. What was sequenced was CD4+ T cells from PBMCs. The chain uses TRBV9 and TRBJ2-1, with D perhaps matching TRBD1 (6 bases). This clonotype originated in a human donor in good health. The CDR3 nucleotides read TGTGCCAGCAGCGAAAGACAGGCTACAAGCAATGAGCAGTTCTTC. It codes for CASSERQATSNEQFF.